This T cell receptor (beta chain) is drawn from a study of spatial heterogeneity in lung cancer. As for the study in general: Detected sequences consistently included more beta-chain ones than alpha-chain ones.

A single record per CDR3 protein comes from TCRdb applying MiXCR to the 5' RACE reads. The sample consists of about 2,100 distinct CDR3 sequences, roughly 7% of them appearing once. Trimming stripped 6 bases from V and 0 bases from J, with 12 bases between. Germline V gene lookup returns CDR1 MDHEN and CDR2 SYDVKM. The CDR3 has 16 amino acids. The time point here: sample taken at primary tumor resection. The sequence was obtained from a male donor with early-stage non-small cell lung cancer. The chain joins TRBV28 to TRBJ2-6; D perhaps matches TRBD2 (6 bases). The starting material was normal lung tissue next to the tumor, obtained at surgery. As DNA, the CDR3 is TGTGCCAGCAGACAAGGACTAAGCTCTGGGGCCAACGTCCTGACTTTC. This encodes CASRQGLSSGANVLTF.